Listed below are T cell receptor beta chains from one sample, sequenced in a study of T cell responses to AZD1222 COVID-19 vaccine. Produced via immunoSEQ multiplex PCR; TCRdb's table is partial and in-frame only. This sample has 30,000 to 40,000 clones; roughly 90% occur once, and the top ten carry 14%. The material was peripheral blood, obtained 28 days after the second AZD1222 dose. Receptors were obtained from an adult who received the AZD1222 COVID-19 vaccine. CDR3s include the opening cysteine and the closing phenylalanine or tryptophan. A D gene is named only where the DNA matches it firmly. Not every row has a clone size; where given, it reads once, few, many or a size class.

>-|TRBV6-2/TRBV6-3|TRBJ2-7|TRBD1
TGTGCCAGCAGTCGGCCGGGACAGCGAAGGTACGAGCAGTACTTC
CASSRPGQRRYEQYF
>-|TRBV7-7|TRBJ2-3|TRBD1
TGTGCTAGCAGCAGCCGGGACAGGGGAAGAGATACGCAGTATTTT
CASSSRDRGRDTQYF
>few|TRBV7-9|TRBJ1-1|TRBD1
TGTGCCAGCAGCTCCGACAGGGGGCCAATGAATGCTTTCTTT
CASSSDRGPMNAFF
>-|TRBV14|TRBJ1-1|-
TGTGCCAGCAGCCAAGATGGCGCCCGGCGGAGGACTGAAGCTTTCTTT
CASSQDGARRRTEAFF
>-|TRBV27|TRBJ1-1|TRBD1
TGTGCCAGCAGTGTCGGACAGGGGATGGTACCTGAAGCTTTCTTT
CASSVGQGMVPEAFF
>-|TRBV7-7|TRBJ2-1|-
TGTGCTAGCATCATCTCCAGGGGAGGGTTTGGCCTCTCGGCTGAGCAGTTCTTC
CASIISRGGFGLSAEQFF
>once|TRBV3-1/TRBV3-2|TRBJ2-5|TRBD1
TGTGCCAGCAGCGAAGACAGGGGCTGGGGAGAGACCCAGTACTTC
CASSEDRGWGETQYF
>-|TRBV18|TRBJ2-7|-
TGTGCCAGCTCACCATTTGAATTCTACGAGCAGTACTTC
CASSPFEFYEQYF
>-|TRBV3-1/TRBV3-2|TRBJ1-3|-
TGTGCCAGCAGCCAAGACGTCGGCGGGGGTTCCACTGGAAACACCATATATTTT
CASSQDVGGGSTGNTIYF
>once|TRBV4-3|TRBJ1-5|-
TGCGCCAGCAGCCAAGATACGGGGGGCCAACAGCCCCAGCATTTT
CASSQDTGGQQPQHF
>-|TRBV6-6|TRBJ2-7|TRBD1
TGTGCCAGCAGCCGAGGACAGGGGGCTTTCGAGCAGTACTTC
CASSRGQGAFEQYF
>-|TRBV6-2/TRBV6-3|TRBJ2-1|-
TGTGCCAGCAGTCAGAACAATGAGCAGTTCTTC
CASSQNNEQFF
>few|TRBV28|TRBJ1-6|TRBD1
TGTGCCAGCAGGGGACAGGGAGATTCACCCCTCCACTTT
CASRGQGDSPLHF
>-|TRBV3-1/TRBV3-2|TRBJ2-3|TRBD1
TGTGCCAGCAGCCATAGGGACAGGGGGCGCGGGAGGCGTGGTGGAGATACGCAGTATTTT
CASSHRDRGRGRRGGDTQYF
>-|TRBV9|TRBJ1-2|TRBD1
TGTGCCAGCAGCGTAGGGGTCGGGACAGGGGCAACAGTGTATGGCTACACCTTC
CASSVGVGTGATVYGYTF
>-|TRBV18|TRBJ2-7|TRBD1
TGTGCCAGCTCACCCTCTACAGGGGTCGAGCAGTACTTC
CASSPSTGVEQYF
>-|TRBV29-1|TRBJ1-1|-
TGCAGCGTTGTGGTCCTCACTGAAGCTTTCTTT
CSVVVLTEAFF
>once|TRBV12-3/TRBV12-4|TRBJ2-3|-
TGTGCCAGCTGCGGGCTCCTCACAGATACGCAGTATTTT
CASCGLLTDTQYF
>-|TRBV18|TRBJ1-6|-
TGTGCCAGCTCACCACCCACAGGGAATTCACCCCTCCACTTT
CASSPPTGNSPLHF
>-|TRBV7-2|TRBJ1-6|-
TGTGCCAGCAGCTTATCGGGAGTGCGGTCACCCCTCCACTTT
CASSLSGVRSPLHF
>-|TRBV9|TRBJ2-3|TRBD2
TGTGCCAGCAGCGAGCGGGGCGTTAGCACAGATACGCAGTATTTT
CASSERGVSTDTQYF
>-|TRBV7-2|TRBJ2-7|-
TGTGCCAGCAGCCCCCAGGACGGATACTACGAGCAGTACTTC
CASSPQDGYYEQYF
>-|TRBV9|TRBJ1-5|-
TGTGCCAGCAGCGTAGTGGATCAGCCCCAGCATTTT
CASSVVDQPQHF
>once|TRBV10-2|TRBJ1-2|TRBD1
TGCGCCAGCAGCCCCGACAGGGGCTATGGCTACACCTTC
CASSPDRGYGYTF
>-|TRBV7-9|TRBJ1-1|-
TGTGCCAGCAGCTTAGGAGTGTCGATGAACACTGAAGCTTTCTTT
CASSLGVSMNTEAFF
>-|TRBV29-1|TRBJ1-2|TRBD1
TGCAGCGTGCCTAGGGACAGTCCTGGCTACACCTTC
CSVPRDSPGYTF
>-|TRBV15|TRBJ2-1|TRBD2
TGTGCCACCAGCAGACCTCAAAGCGGGGGGGCCCCCAATGAGCAGTTCTTC
CATSRPQSGGAPNEQFF
>-|TRBV19|TRBJ1-2|-
TGTGCCAGTAGTATAGACCCGGACTATGGCTACACCTTC
CASSIDPDYGYTF
>few|TRBV10-3|TRBJ1-2|-
TGTGCCATCAGGTCAGGAATTGACTATGGCTACACCTTC
CAIRSGIDYGYTF
>-|TRBV25-1|TRBJ2-5|TRBD1
TGTGCCAGCAGTGACATGGGACAGTTACAAGAGACCCAGTACTTC
CASSDMGQLQETQYF
>once|TRBV30|TRBJ1-5|-
TGTGCCTGGAGTGGGGTGAATGGCAATCAGCCCCAGCATTTT
CAWSGVNGNQPQHF
>-|TRBV5-1|TRBJ2-5|TRBD2
TGCGCCAGCACCCCGCTGGGGGAGGGGGAGACCCAGTACTTC
CASTPLGEGETQYF
>-|TRBV10-3|TRBJ2-3|TRBD2
TGTGCCATCAGTGAGAGGGGCGGCGGGGGTTTCACAGATACGCAGTATTTT
CAISERGGGGFTDTQYF
>-|TRBV18|TRBJ1-2|TRBD1
TGTGCCAGCTCAGTGACAGGGTATTACGGCTACACCTTC
CASSVTGYYGYTF
>-|TRBV9|TRBJ2-3|TRBD1
TGTGCCAGCAGCGTCCGAGGGACAGGGGGATCAGATACGCAGTATTTT
CASSVRGTGGSDTQYF
>-|TRBV19|TRBJ1-2|-
TGTGCCAGTACCCCTCCCGAGGCGCCCGGCTACACCTTC
CASTPPEAPGYTF
>-|TRBV2|TRBJ1-5|-
TGTGCCAGCAGTGCCGCCAGGGGCAATCAGCCCCAGCATTTT
CASSAARGNQPQHF
>-|TRBV3-1/TRBV3-2|TRBJ1-2|-
TGTGCCAGCAGCCCAGACCTCGGGGGGTTCTATGGCTACACCTTC
CASSPDLGGFYGYTF
>-|TRBV9|TRBJ1-3|TRBD1
TGTGCCAGCAGTCAATCTAGCACAGGGGGAGCCATATATTTT
CASSQSSTGGAIYF
>-|TRBV14|TRBJ1-2|TRBD1
TGTGCCAGCAGCCAAGCGACACAGGGACAGGTTGACGGCTACACCTTC
CASSQATQGQVDGYTF
>-|TRBV6-5|TRBJ2-7|-
TGTGCCAGCAGTATGGTTCTTGGGGGGGCAGGGGAGCAGTACTTC
CASSMVLGGAGEQYF
>-|TRBV2|TRBJ1-6|-
TGTGCCAGCAGTGAAAGGGGGGATTCACCCCTCCACTTT
CASSERGDSPLHF
>-|TRBV28|TRBJ1-3|TRBD1
TGTGCCAGCAGTTCCCCCGGGACAGGGTTCACCATATATTTT
CASSSPGTGFTIYF
>-|TRBV7-6|TRBJ2-2|TRBD2
TGTGCCAGCAGCGAAAGGACTAGCGGGGTTGCCGGGGAGCTGTTTTTT
CASSERTSGVAGELFF
>-|TRBV6-5|TRBJ1-3|-
TGTGCCAGCGGCTTCCGTGAAGGAAACACCATATATTTT
CASGFREGNTIYF
>once|TRBV18|TRBJ1-1|TRBD1
TGTGCCAGCTCTTGGGGCAGATGGACAGGGGATTGGGGGACTGAAGCTTTCTTT
CASSWGRWTGDWGTEAFF
>-|TRBV4-1|TRBJ1-2|-
TGCGCCAGCAGCCAACCTAACAGGGCCTATGGCTACACCTTC
CASSQPNRAYGYTF
>-|TRBV19|TRBJ1-5|TRBD1
TGTGCCAGTACATGGGACAGCTATAGCAATCAGCCCCAGCATTTT
CASTWDSYSNQPQHF